The clone carrying this T cell receptor (beta chain) was observed at least ten times. The target antigen is unknown. The CDR3 extends over 15 amino acids. V was shortened by 0 bases and J by 3 bases, with 12 bases between the two germline ends. This entry is derived from a study of glioma-infiltrating T cells. General observations from the study: Very few CDR3 sequences were shared between tissue and blood. Gliomas, especially low-grade, showed above-expected tissue-blood divergence; non-neoplastic patients showed below.

Using RNA template, CDR3s of TCR alpha and beta were amplified with iRepertoire arm-PCR. Tissue mRNA or PBMC total RNA, about 90-450 ng, went into one-step reverse transcription and amplification. TCRdb fed the multiplex PCR reads into MiXCR, producing one record per CDR3 protein. This sample has under 200,000 distinct CDR3 sequences, with around 40% found just once. Sequencing was performed on glioma tissue, nonneoplastic brain tissue, or PBMCs (not recorded which). This chain links TRBV6-7 with TRBJ2-7; D might be TRBD1 (6 bases). TRBV6-7 is treated as an ORF (open reading frame) with a function not yet certain. The receptor was isolated from a human donor with low-grade glioma or glioblastoma, undergoing nonglioma brain surgery, or in good health (not recorded which). The CDR3 loop reads CASSYSWGLIYEQYF. The CDR3 DNA reads as TGTGCCAGCAGTTACTCGTGGGGGCTCATCTACGAGCAGTACTTC.